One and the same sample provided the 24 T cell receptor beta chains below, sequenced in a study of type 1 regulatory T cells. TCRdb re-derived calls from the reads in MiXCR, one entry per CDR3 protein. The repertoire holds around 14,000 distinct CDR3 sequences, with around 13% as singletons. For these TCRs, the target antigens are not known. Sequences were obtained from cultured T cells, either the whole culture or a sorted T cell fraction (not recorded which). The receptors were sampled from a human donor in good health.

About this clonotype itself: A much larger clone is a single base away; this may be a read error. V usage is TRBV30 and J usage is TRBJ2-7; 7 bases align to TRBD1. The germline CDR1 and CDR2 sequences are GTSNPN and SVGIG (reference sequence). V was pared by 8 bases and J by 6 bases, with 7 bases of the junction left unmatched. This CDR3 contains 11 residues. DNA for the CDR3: TGTGCCACGAACAGGGGTTGCGAGCAGTACTTC. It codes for CATNRGCEQYF.

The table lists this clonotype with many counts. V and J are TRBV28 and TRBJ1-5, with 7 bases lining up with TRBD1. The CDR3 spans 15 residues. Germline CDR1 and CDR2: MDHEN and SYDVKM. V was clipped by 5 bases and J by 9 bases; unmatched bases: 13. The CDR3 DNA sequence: TGTGCCAGCAGTATCCCCTATAGACAGGGTCTGCCCCAGCATTTT. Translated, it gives CASSIPYRQGLPQHF.

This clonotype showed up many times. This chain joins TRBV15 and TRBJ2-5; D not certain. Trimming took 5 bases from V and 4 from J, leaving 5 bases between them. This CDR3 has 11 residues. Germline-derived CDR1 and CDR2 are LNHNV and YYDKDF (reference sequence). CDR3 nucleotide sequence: TGTGCCACCAGCCTAAGAGAGACCCAGTACTTC. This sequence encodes CATSLRETQYF.

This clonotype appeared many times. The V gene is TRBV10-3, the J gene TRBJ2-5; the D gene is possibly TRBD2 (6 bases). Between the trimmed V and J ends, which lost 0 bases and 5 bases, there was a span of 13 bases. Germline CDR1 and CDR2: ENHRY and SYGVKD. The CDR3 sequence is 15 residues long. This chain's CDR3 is CAISESGGIAETQYF. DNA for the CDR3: TGTGCCATCAGTGAGTCAGGAGGGATAGCGGAGACCCAGTACTTC.

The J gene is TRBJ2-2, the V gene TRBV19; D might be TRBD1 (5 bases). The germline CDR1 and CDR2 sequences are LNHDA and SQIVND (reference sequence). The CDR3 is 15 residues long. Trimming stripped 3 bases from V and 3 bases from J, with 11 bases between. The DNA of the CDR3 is TGTGCCAGTAGTATTACTCCGACAGACACCGGGGAGCTGTTTTTT. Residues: CASSITPTDTGELFF.

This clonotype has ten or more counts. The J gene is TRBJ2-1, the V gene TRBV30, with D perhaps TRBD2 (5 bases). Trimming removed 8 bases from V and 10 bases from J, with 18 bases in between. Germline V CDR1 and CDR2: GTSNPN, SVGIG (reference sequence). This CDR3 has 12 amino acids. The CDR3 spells CAGTEGPGEQFF. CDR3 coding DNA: TGTGCCGGCACGGAAGGACCGGGGGAGCAGTTCTTC. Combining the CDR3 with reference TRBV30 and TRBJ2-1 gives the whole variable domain SQTIHQWPATLVQPVGSPLSLECTVEGTSNPNLYWYRQAAGRGLQLLFYSVGIGQISSEVPQNLSASRPQDRQFILSSKKLLLSDSGFYLCAGTEGPGEQFFGPGTRLTVL.

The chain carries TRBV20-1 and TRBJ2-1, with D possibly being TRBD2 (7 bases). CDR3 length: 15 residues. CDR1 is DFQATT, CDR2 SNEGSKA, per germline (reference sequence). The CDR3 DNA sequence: TGCAGGTGGGGGGGCGGACCTCGAAGGGACAATGAGCAGTTCTTC. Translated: CRWGGGPRRDNEQFF.

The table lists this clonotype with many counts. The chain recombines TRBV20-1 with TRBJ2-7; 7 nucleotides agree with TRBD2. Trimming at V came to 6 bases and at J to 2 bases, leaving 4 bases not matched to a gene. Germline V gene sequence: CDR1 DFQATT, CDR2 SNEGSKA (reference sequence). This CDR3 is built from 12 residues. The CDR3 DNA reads TGCAGTGCAGCGGGGATTACCTACGAGCAGTACTTC. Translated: CSAAGITYEQYF.

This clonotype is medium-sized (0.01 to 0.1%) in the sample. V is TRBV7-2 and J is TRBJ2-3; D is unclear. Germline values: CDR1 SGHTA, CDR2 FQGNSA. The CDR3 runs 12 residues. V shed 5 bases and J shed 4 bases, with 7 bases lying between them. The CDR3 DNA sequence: TGTGCCAGCAGCGGGGTGGCAGATACGCAGTATTTT. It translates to CASSGVADTQYF.

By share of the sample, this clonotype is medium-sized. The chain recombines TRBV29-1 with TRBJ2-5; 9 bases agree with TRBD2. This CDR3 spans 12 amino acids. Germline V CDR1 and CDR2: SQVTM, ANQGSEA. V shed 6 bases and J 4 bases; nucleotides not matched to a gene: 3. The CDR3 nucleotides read TGCAGCGTCACTAGCGGGTCAGAGACCCAGTACTTC. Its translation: CSVTSGSETQYF.

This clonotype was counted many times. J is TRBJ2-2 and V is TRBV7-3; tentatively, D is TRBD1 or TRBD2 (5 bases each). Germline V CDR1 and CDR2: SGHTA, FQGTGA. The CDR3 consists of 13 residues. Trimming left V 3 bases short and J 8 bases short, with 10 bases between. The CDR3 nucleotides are TGTGCCAGCAGCTTGGGGGTTGTAGGGGAGCTGTTTTTT. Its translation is CASSLGVVGELFF.

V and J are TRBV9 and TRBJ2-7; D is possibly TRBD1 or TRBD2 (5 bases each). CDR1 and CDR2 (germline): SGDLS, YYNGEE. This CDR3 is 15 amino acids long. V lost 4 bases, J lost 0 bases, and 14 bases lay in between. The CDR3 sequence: CASSLGTSSSYEQYF. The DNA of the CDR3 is TGTGCCAGCAGCCTTGGGACCTCGAGCTCCTACGAGCAGTACTTC.

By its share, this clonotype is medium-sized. CDR3 loop: CASSLVPGQDYTF. The DNA of the CDR3 is TGCGCCAGCAGCTTGGTGCCAGGGCAGGACTACACCTTC. This rearrangement joins TRBV5-1 to TRBJ1-2; tentatively, D is TRBD1 (5 bases). Germline loops: CDR1 SGHRS, CDR2 YFSETQ. This CDR3 spans 13 amino acids. The V end lost 0 bases, the J end lost 10 bases, and 13 bases lay between the germline ends.

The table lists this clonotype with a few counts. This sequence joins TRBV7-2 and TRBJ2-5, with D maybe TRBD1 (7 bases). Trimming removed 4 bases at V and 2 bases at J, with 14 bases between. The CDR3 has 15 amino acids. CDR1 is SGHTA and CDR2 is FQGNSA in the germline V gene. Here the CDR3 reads CASSWNRGGQETQYF. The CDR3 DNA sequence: TGTGCCAGCAGCTGGAACAGGGGAGGTCAAGAGACCCAGTACTTC.

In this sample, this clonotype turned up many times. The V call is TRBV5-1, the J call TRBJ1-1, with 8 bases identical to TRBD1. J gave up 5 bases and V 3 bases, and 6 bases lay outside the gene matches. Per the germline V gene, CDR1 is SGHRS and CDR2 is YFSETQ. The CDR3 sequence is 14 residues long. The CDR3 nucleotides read TGCGCCAGCAGCTCAGGACAGGGAGGGACTGAAGCTTTCTTT. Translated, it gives CASSSGQGGTEAFF.

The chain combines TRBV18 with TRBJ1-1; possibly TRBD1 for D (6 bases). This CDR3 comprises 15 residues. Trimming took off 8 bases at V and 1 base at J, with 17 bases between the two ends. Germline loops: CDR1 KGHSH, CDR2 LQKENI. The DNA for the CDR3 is TGTGCCAGCCGACGGGGGGGCGACCCGAACACTGAAGCTTTCTTT. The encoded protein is CASRRGGDPNTEAFF.

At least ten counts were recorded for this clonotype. The DNA of the CDR3 is TGTGCCAGCAGTTTAAGATTTAGGGTTTACGAGCAGTACTTC. Translated: CASSLRFRVYEQYF. The V and J genes are TRBV27 and TRBJ2-7; D unclear. Trimming stripped 2 bases from V and 4 bases from J, with 12 bases between. The CDR3 is 14 residues long. The germline gives CDR1 MNHEY, CDR2 SMNVEV (reference sequence).

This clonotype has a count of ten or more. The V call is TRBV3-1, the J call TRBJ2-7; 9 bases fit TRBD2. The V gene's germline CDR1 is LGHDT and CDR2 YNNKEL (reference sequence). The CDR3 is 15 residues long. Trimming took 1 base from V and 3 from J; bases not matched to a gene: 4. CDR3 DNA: TGTGCCAGCAGCCAAGGGCTAGCGGGGATCTACGAGCAGTACTTC. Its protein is CASSQGLAGIYEQYF.

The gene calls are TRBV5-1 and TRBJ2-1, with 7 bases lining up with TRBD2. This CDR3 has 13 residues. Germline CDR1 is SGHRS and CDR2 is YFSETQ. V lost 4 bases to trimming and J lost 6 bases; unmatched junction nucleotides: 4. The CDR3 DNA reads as TGCGCCAGCAGCCCCGGGACTACCAATGAGCAGTTCTTC. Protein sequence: CASSPGTTNEQFF.

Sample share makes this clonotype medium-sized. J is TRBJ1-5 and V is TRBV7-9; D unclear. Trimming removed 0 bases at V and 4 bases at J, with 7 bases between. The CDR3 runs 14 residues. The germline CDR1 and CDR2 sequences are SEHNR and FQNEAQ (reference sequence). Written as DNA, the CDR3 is TGTGCCAGCAGCTTAGCGAACGGTAATCAGCCCCAGCATTTT. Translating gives CASSLANGNQPQHF.

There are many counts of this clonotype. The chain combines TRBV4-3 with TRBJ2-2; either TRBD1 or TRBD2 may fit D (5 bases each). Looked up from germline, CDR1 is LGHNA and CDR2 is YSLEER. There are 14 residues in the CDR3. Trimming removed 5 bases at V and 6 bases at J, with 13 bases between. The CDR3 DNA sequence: TGCGCCAGCAGCACGGGGCTGGTAGCCGGGGAGCTGTTTTTT. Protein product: CASSTGLVAGELFF.

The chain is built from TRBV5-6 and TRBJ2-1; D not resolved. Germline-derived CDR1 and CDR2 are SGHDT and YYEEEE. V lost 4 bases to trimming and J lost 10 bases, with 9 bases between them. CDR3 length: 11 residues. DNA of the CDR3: TGTGCCAGCAGCCGGCAGGCGGAGCAGTTCTTC. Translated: CASSRQAEQFF.

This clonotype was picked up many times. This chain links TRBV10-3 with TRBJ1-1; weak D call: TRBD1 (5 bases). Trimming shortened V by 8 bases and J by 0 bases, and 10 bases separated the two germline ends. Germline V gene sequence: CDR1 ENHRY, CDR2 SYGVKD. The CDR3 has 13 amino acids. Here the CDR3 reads CAISGGMNTEAFF. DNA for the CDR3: TGTGCCATCTCCGGGGGTATGAACACTGAAGCTTTCTTT.

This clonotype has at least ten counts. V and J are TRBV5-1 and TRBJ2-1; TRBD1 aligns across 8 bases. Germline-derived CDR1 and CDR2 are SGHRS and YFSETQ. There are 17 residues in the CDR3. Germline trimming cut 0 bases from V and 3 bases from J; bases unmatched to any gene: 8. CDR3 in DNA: TGCGCCAGCAGCTTGGAGACAGGGGACTTATTCTACAATGAGCAGTTCTTC. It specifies CASSLETGDLFYNEQFF. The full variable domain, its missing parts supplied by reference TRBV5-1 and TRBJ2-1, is KAGVTQTPRYLIKTRGQQVTLSCSPISGHRSVSWYQQTPGQGLQFLFEYFSETQRNKGNFPGRFSGRQFSNSRSEMNVSTLELGDSALYLCASSLETGDLFYNEQFFGPGTRLTVL.